The source of this T cell receptor (beta chain) is a study of blood T cell repertoires in COVID-19. This clone was found a few times. This CDR3 comprises 15 residues. Trimming cost V 7 bases and J 0 bases; bases outside gene matches: 6. The germline gives CDR1 SNHLY, CDR2 FYNNEI. Method: immunoSEQ multiplex PCR; TCRdb's copy keeps in-frame clones and lacks some. The table lists about 43,000 clones, approximately 83% of them singletons. This chain joins TRBV2 and TRBJ2-1; 7 bases are shared with TRBD2. Sequencing input: peripheral blood. The receptor was isolated from a woman aged 60-70 years with acute or convalescent COVID-19. As DNA, the CDR3 is TGTGCCAGCATGGGTGGCGGGAGCTCCTACAATGAGCAGTTCTTC. Translation gives CASMGGGSSYNEQFF.